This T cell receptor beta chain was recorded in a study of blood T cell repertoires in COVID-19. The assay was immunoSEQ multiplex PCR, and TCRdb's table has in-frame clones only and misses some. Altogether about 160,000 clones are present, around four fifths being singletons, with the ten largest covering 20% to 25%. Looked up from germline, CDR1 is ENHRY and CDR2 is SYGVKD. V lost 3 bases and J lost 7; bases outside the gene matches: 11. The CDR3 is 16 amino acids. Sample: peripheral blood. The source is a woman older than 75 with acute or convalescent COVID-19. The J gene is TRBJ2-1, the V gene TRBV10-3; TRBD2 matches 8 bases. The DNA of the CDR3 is TGTGCCATCAGTGATGGGGGGGCGGGAGGCAAGAATGAGCAGTTCTTC. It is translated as CAISDGGAGGKNEQFF.